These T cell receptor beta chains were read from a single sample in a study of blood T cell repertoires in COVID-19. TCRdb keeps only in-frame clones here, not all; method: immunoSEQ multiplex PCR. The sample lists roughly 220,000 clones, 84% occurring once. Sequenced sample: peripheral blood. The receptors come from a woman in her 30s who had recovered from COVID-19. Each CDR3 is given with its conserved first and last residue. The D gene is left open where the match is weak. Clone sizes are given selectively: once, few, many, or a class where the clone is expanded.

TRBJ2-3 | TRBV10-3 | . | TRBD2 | TGTGCCATCGCTAGCGGAGGAGGGACAGATACGCAGTATTTT | CAIASGGGTDTQYF
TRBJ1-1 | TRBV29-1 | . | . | TGCAGCGGGACAGCGGAGATGAACACTGAAGCTTTCTTT | CSGTAEMNTEAFF
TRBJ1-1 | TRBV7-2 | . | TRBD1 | TGTGCCAGCAGCCTACAGGGGACATTCACTGAAGCTTTCTTT | CASSLQGTFTEAFF
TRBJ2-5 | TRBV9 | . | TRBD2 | TGTGCCAGCAGCCCCGGACTAGCGTGGGGGCGGACCCAGTACTTC | CASSPGLAWGRTQYF
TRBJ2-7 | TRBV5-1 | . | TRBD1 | TGCGCCAGCAGCTTGGTTTTGGGACAGGAAACCTACGAGCAGTACTTC | CASSLVLGQETYEQYF
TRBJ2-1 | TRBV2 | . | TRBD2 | TGTGCCCCGGGAGGTGAGCAGTTCTTC | CAPGGEQFF
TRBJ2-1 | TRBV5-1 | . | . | TGCGCCAGCAGCTTGGGGGCGGGAAACTACAATGAGCAGTTCTTC | CASSLGAGNYNEQFF
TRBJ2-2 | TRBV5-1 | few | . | TGCGCCAGCAGCTTGGCCGGGAACACCGGGGAGCTGTTTTTT | CASSLAGNTGELFF
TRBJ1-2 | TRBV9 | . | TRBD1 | TGTGCCAGCAGCGTAGATACAGGGGACTACTATGGCTACACCTTC | CASSVDTGDYYGYTF
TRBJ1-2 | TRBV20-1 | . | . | TGCAGTGCTAGTTTTCCCCCGGCCACGCAGGGTAATGGCTACACCTTC | CSASFPPATQGNGYTF
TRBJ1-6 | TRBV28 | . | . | TGTGCCAGCACCGGCGGCCGTATCAATTCACCCCTCCACTTT | CASTGGRINSPLHF
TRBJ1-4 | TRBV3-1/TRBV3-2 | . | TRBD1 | TGTGCCAGCAGCCGAGTGGGGACAGGCGCTGAAAAACTGTTTTTT | CASSRVGTGAEKLFF
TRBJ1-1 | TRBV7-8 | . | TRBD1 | TGTGCCAGCAGTTCACCGGGACAGGGGTGGACTGAAGCTTTCTTT | CASSSPGQGWTEAFF
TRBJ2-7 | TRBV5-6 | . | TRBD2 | TGTGCCAGCAGCTCTCGACTAGCGGGCCTGAAAAGCTACGAGCAGTACTTC | CASSSRLAGLKSYEQYF
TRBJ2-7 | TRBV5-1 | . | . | TGCGCCAGCAGCTTGGGCCCGGGGGAGGTCACCTACGAGCAGTACTTC | CASSLGPGEVTYEQYF
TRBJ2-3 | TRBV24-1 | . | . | TGTGCCACCAGTGGCCCCCTTGGGGGCGAAGATACGCAGTATTTT | CATSGPLGGEDTQYF
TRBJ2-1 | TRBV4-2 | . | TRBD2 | TGTGCCAGCAGCCAAGCCGACGCTAGCGGGAGACGAAATGAGCAGTTCTTC | CASSQADASGRRNEQFF
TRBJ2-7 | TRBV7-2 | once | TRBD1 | TGTGCCAGCAGCAAAGGGACAGGGGAATACGAGCAGTACTTC | CASSKGTGEYEQYF
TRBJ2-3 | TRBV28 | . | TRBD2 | TGTGCCAGCAGGCCCCTCTCGGGACTAGCGGGAGCGTTGTCAGATACGCAGTATTTT | CASRPLSGLAGALSDTQYF
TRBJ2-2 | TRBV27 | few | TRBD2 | TGTGCCAGCAGTCTAATCAGTAGCGGGCCCGCGAACACCGGGGAGCTGTTTTTT | CASSLISSGPANTGELFF
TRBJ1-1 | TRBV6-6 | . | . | TGTGCCAGCAGTTACTCGACATCGAACACTGAAGCTTTCTTT | CASSYSTSNTEAFF
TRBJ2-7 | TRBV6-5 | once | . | TGTGCCAGCAGTCCCGGGAGTCTACGCGACGAGCAGTACTTC | CASSPGSLRDEQYF
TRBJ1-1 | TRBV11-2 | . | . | TGTGCCAGCAGCTTTAACAGGGCCGGGAGGGCTGAAGCTTTCTTT | CASSFNRAGRAEAFF
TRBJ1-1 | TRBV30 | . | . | TGTGCCTGGAGTGTACGGCGGAGTGAAGCTTTCTTT | CAWSVRRSEAFF
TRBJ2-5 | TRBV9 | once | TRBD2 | TGTGCCAGCAGCGCGACTAGCGGGGAGGGGACCCAGTACTTC | CASSATSGEGTQYF
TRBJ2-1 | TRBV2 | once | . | TGTGCCAGCAGTTTAGACTTTGACAATGAGCAGTTCTTC | CASSLDFDNEQFF
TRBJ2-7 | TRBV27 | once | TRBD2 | TGTGCCATTCTGTCGGGACTATCCTACGAGCAGTACTTC | CAILSGLSYEQYF
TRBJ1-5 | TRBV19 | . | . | TGTGCCGGGGGGGCGTTGCAGCCCCAGCATTTT | CAGGALQPQHF
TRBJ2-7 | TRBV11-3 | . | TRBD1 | TGTGCCAGCAGCCCCCACAGGGGGGTAGGGTACGAGCAGTACTTC | CASSPHRGVGYEQYF
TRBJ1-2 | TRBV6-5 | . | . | TGTGCCAGCAGTTTCGAAAGACAGCTTAACTATGGCTACACCTTC | CASSFERQLNYGYTF
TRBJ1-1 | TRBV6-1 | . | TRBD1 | TGTGCCAGCAGTGAATTCCCGACAGGGGTCTCTTCCACTGAAGCTTTCTTT | CASSEFPTGVSSTEAFF
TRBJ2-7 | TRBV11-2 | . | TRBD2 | TGTGCCAGCAGCTCCGGACTAGCGGGGGCCTACGAGCAGTACTTC | CASSSGLAGAYEQYF
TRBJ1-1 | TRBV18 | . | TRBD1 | TGTGCCAGCTCATCCGGGGACAGGGCTTTGAACACTGAAGCTTTCTTT | CASSSGDRALNTEAFF
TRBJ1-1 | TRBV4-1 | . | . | TGCGCCAGCAGCCATACAGCGAACACTGAAGCTTTCTTT | CASSHTANTEAFF
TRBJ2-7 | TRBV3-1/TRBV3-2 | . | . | TGTGCCAGCAGCCAATTTGGGGGGGCGAGGGAGCAGTACTTC | CASSQFGGAREQYF
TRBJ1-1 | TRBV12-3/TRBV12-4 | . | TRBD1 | TGTGCCAGCAGTGGGGGACAGGGAGTAGAGGCTTTCTTT | CASSGGQGVEAFF
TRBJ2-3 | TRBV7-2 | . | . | TGTGCCAGCAGAACCGACAGGCGGTACTCCCTCTTCGTGGCAGATACGCAGTATTTT | CASRTDRRYSLFVADTQYF
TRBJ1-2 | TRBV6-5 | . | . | TGTGCCAGCTGGGAGGGGGGCGTTATCGGGGGCTACACCTTC | CASWEGGVIGGYTF
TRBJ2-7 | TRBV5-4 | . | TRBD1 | TGTGCCAGCAGCTTCCGGACAGGAGACTACGAGCAGTACTTC | CASSFRTGDYEQYF
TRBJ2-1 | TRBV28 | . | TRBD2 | TGTGCCAGCAGCCTAATAGCGGGAGGAAACAATGAGCAGTTCTTC | CASSLIAGGNNEQFF
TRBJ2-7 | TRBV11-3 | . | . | TGTGCCAGCAGCTTAATTAGCATGGGCGAGCAGTACTTC | CASSLISMGEQYF
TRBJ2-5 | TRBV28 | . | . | TGTGCCAGCAGTTTATCATACAGTCAAGAGACCCAGTACTTC | CASSLSYSQETQYF
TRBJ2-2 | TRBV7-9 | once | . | TGTGCCAGCAGCCCAGCTGGGGAAAGCGGACAGACCGGGGAGCTGTTTTTT | CASSPAGESGQTGELFF
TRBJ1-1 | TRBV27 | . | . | TGTGCCAGCAGTTACGCCCCGGGGGTGAGAGCTTTCTTT | CASSYAPGVRAFF
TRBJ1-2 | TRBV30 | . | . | TGTGCCTGGAGTGTCGGCTATGGCTACACCTTC | CAWSVGYGYTF
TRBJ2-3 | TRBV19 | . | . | TGTGCCAGTAGTCCATACCCCGTGACTAGGAGTGTGGCAGATACGCAGTATTTT | CASSPYPVTRSVADTQYF
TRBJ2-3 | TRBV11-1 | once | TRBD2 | TGTGCCAGCAGCCCAAGTCTAGCGGCCTACACAGATACGCAGTATTTT | CASSPSLAAYTDTQYF
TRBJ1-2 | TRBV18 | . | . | TGTGCCAGCTCACCCGGGGAAAGGGCTGGCTACACCTTC | CASSPGERAGYTF
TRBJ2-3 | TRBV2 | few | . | TGTGCCAGCAGTTCAAGACTAGGGGATACGCAGTATTTT | CASSSRLGDTQYF
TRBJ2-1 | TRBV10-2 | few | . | TGCGCCAGCAGTGGACAGTCTTACATGGGGAATGAGCAGTTCTTC | CASSGQSYMGNEQFF
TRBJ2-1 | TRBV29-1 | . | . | TGCAGCGTTGAAGGGGCCCTTGCCATTGGGTACAATGAGCAGTTCTTC | CSVEGALAIGYNEQFF
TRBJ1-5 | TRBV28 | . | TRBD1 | TGTGCCAGCAGTTCCCCGGGACAGGCCCGATATAGCAATCAGCCCCAGCATTTT | CASSSPGQARYSNQPQHF
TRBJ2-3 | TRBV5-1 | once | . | TGCGCCAGCAGCTTGGGCGTGCTCACAGATACGCAGTATTTT | CASSLGVLTDTQYF
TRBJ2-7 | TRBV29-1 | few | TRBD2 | TGCAGCGTTAGGACTAGCGGGAACTACGAGCAGTACTTC | CSVRTSGNYEQYF
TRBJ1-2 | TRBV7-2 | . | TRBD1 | TGTACCAGCAGCCTAGGGCGAGGGCGAATGACAGGGGGCGTCTATGGCTACACCTTC | CTSSLGRGRMTGGVYGYTF